This T cell receptor beta chain was documented in a study of T cell responses to AZD1222 COVID-19 vaccine. Some clones are missing from TCRdb's copy, which holds only in-frame ones; the method was immunoSEQ multiplex PCR. The data contain 57,000 or so clones, 60% to 85% of them singletons. The CDR3 totals 16 residues. The V end lost 4 bases, the J end lost 1 base, and 16 bases lay between the germline ends. Per the germline V gene, CDR1 is MNHEY and CDR2 is SVGAGI. The genes are TRBV6-5 and TRBJ2-5; D ambiguous. The source of this sequence is an adult who received the AZD1222 COVID-19 vaccine. The material sequenced was peripheral blood, taken 28 days after the second AZD1222 dose. CDR3 amino acids: CASSSLADISQETQYF. For the CDR3, the DNA is TGTGCCAGCAGTTCTCTCGCCGACATATCCCAAGAGACCCAGTACTTC.